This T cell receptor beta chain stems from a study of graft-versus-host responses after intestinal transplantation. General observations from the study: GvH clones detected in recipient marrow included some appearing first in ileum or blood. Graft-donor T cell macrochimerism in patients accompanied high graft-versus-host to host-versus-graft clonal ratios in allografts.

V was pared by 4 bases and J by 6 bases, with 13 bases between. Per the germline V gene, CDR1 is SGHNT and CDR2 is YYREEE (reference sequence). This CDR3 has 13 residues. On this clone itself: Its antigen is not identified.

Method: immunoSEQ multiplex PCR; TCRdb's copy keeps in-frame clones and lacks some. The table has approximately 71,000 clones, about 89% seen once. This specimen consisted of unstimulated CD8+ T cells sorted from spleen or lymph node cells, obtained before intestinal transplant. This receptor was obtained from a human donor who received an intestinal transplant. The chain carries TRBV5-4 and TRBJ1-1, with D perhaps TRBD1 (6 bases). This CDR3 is CASSGAGHPEAFF. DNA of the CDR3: TGTGCCAGCAGCGGAGCGGGACACCCTGAAGCTTTCTTT.